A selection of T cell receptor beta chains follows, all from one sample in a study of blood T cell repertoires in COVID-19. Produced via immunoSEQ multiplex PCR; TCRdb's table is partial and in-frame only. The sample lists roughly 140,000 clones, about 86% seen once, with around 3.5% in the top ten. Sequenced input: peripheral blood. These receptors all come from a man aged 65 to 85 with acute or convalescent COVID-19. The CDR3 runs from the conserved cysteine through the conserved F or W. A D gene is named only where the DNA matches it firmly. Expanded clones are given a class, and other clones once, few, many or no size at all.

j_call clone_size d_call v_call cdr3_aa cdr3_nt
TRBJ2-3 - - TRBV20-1 CSASLLQSTDTQYF TGCAGTGCTAGTTTACTACAAAGCACAGATACGCAGTATTTT
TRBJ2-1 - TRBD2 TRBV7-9 CASSLPGLAGPNEQFF TGTGCCAGCAGCTTACCAGGACTAGCGGGCCCCAATGAGCAGTTCTTC
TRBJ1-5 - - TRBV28 CASKKPAGVNQPQHF TGTGCCAGCAAAAAACCGGCAGGGGTCAATCAGCCCCAGCATTTT
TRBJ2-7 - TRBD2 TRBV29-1 CSVSGDSSYEQYF TGCAGCGTAAGCGGGGATAGCTCCTACGAGCAGTACTTC
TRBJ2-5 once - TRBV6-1 CASSAPPGRVIETQYF TGTGCCAGCAGTGCTCCCCCCGGGAGAGTGATAGAGACCCAGTACTTC
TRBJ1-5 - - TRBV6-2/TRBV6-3 CASSYMALGQPQHF TGTGCCAGCAGTTATATGGCCCTTGGTCAGCCCCAGCATTTT
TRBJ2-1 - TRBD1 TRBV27 CASSRTGTYNEQFF TGTGCCAGCAGTCGGACAGGTACCTACAATGAGCAGTTCTTC
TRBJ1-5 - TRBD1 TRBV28 CASSHRGSQPQHF TGTGCCAGCAGCCACAGGGGTTCTCAGCCCCAGCATTTT
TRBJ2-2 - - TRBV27 CASSLGLGNGELFF TGTGCCAGCAGTTTAGGGCTCGGCAACGGGGAGCTGTTTTTT
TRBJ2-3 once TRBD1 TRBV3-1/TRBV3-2 CASSPTTGSTDTQYF TGTGCCAGCAGCCCTACGACAGGGAGCACAGATACGCAGTATTTT
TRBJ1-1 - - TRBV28 CASQGVTEAFF TGTGCCAGCCAGGGTGTCACTGAAGCTTTCTTT
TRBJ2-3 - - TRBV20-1 CSARERDTQYF TGCAGTGCTAGAGAACGGGATACGCAGTATTTT
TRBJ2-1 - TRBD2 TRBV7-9 CASSSVLAGESKQFF TGTGCCAGCAGCTCCGTGCTAGCGGGAGAGAGTAAGCAGTTCTTC
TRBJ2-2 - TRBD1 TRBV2 CASSGQGVIGELFF TGTGCCAGCAGTGGACAGGGGGTCATCGGGGAGCTGTTTTTT
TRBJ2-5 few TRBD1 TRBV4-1 CASSQDPGAGGSHNLETQYF TGCGCCAGCAGCCAAGATCCCGGGGCAGGGGGATCCCACAATTTAGAGACCCAGTACTTC
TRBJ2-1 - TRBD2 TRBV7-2 CASSSGTTSYNEQFF TGTGCCAGCAGCTCCGGGACTACCTCCTACAATGAGCAGTTCTTC
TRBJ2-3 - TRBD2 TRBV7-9 CASSLGLAGGADTQYF TGTGCCAGCAGCCTCGGACTAGCGGGAGGGGCAGATACGCAGTATTTT
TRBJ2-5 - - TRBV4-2 CASSQGVAGETQYF TGTGCCAGCAGCCAAGGAGTTGCGGGCGAGACCCAGTACTTC
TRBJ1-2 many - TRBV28 CASSKLDIYGYTF TGTGCCAGCAGTAAACTGGACATCTATGGCTACACCTTC
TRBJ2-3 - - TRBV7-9 CASSLGRESATQYF TGTGCCAGCAGCTTAGGCCGGGAGTCCGCTACGCAGTATTTT
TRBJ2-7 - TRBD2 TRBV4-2 CASSQDGTSGSYEQYF TGTGCCAGCAGCCAAGATGGGACTAGCGGATCATACGAGCAGTACTTC
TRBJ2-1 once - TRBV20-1 CSALSGNEQFF TGCAGTGCTCTAAGCGGTAATGAGCAGTTCTTC
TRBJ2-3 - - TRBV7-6 CASSLAPGDTDTQYF TGTGCCAGCAGCTTAGCTCCCGGTGACACAGATACGCAGTATTTT